The 18 T cell receptor beta chains below were found in one sample sequenced in a study of CD8 T cells in Susac syndrome. With random hexamers, reverse transcription was performed on about 0.45 to 1 ug of RNA. One entry per CDR3 protein results from TCRdb running MiXCR on the immunoSEQ multiplex PCR reads. The repertoire holds approximately 110,000 distinct CDR3 sequences, with approximately 95% as singletons. The source material was CD8+ T cells from PBMCs. Receptor source: a human donor with multiple sclerosis.

This chain links TRBV10-3 with TRBJ2-5; the D gene could be TRBD1 or TRBD2 (5 bases each). Germline values: CDR1 ENHRY, CDR2 SYGVKD. Trimming stripped 0 bases from V and 3 bases from J, with 11 bases between. This CDR3 has 15 amino acids. CDR3: CAISESRDLEETQYF. Written as DNA, the CDR3 is TGTGCCATCAGTGAGTCCCGGGACCTAGAAGAGACCCAGTACTTC.

The chain employs TRBV7-3 and TRBJ2-1; the match to TRBD1 covers 8 bases. The CDR3 runs to 17 residues. Trimming took 4 bases from V and 4 from J; bases not matched to a gene: 12. Germline V gene data show CDR1 as SGHTA and CDR2 as FQGTGA. CDR3 DNA: TGTGCCAGCAGCTACGCGCCGACAGGGGTGGTATACAATGAGCAGTTCTTC. Its protein is CASSYAPTGVVYNEQFF.

CDR3 sequence reads: CASSQGSGGDSGNTIYF. The CDR3 DNA reads TGTGCCAGCAGCCAAGGCTCCGGCGGGGACTCTGGAAACACCATATATTTT. V usage is TRBV3-1 and J usage is TRBJ1-3, with no clear D. The CDR3 has 17 amino acids. Between the trimmed V and J ends, which lost 1 base and 0 bases, there was a span of 13 bases. In germline, CDR1 is LGHDT, CDR2 YNNKEL (reference sequence).

The V gene is TRBV29-1, the J gene TRBJ1-2; D is undetermined. CDR3 length: 11 residues. Germline loops: CDR1 SQVTM, CDR2 ANQGSEA. Trimming left V 5 bases short and J 2 bases short, with 6 bases between. The CDR3 nucleotides are TGCAGCGTTTTTGGAAACTATGGCTACACCTTC. This translates into CSVFGNYGYTF.

The rearrangement joins TRBV5-1 to TRBJ1-6; the match to TRBD1 covers 8 bases. Unmatched junction bases numbered 3, after V lost 4 bases and J lost 3 bases. The V gene's germline CDR1 is SGHRS and CDR2 YFSETQ. The length of the CDR3 is 15 residues. CDR3 nucleotide sequence: TGCGCCAGCAGCCCAGGACAGGGCTATAATTCACCCCTCCACTTT. Residues: CASSPGQGYNSPLHF.

The chain carries TRBV5-4 and TRBJ2-3; 10 bases fit TRBD2. CDR1 is SGHNT and CDR2 is YYREEE in the germline V gene (reference sequence). The CDR3 has 19 amino acids. V was pared by 1 base and J by 6 bases, with 17 bases of the junction left unmatched. CDR3 in DNA: TGTGCCAGCAGCTTGACAGGGGGTATTCTAGCGGGAGCTTTTGATACGCAGTATTTT. Translated, it gives CASSLTGGILAGAFDTQYF.

This clonotype was observed a few times. The rearrangement links TRBV6-2 or TRBV6-3 to TRBJ2-7; 11 bases match TRBD2. The CDR3 is made up of 18 amino acids. Germline CDR1 MNHEY, CDR2 SVGEGT. V was clipped by 0 bases and J by 0 bases; unmatched bases: 7. CDR3 in amino acids: CASSYSTTSGKSSYEQYV. The CDR3 DNA sequence: TGTGCCAGCAGTTACTCGACGACTAGCGGGAAGAGCTCCTACGAGCAGTACGTC.

This clonotype was counted a single time. The chain combines TRBV9 with TRBJ2-7; 10 nucleotides agree with TRBD1. The CDR3 covers 15 residues. The V gene's germline CDR1 is SGDLS and CDR2 YYNGEE. V lost 3 bases and J lost 5; bases outside the gene matches: 8. CDR3 sequence reads: CASSAYDRGRNEQYF. CDR3 sequence (DNA): TGTGCCAGCAGCGCATACGACAGGGGGCGCAACGAGCAGTACTTC.

The chain recombines TRBV9 with TRBJ2-1, with D perhaps matching TRBD1 or TRBD2 (5 bases each). Deletions cut 2 bases from V and 4 bases from J, with 10 bases between. Germline V gives CDR1 SGDLS, CDR2 YYNGEE. This CDR3 region has 14 residues. The CDR3 DNA follows: TGTGCCAGCAGCGTCGGGGCTAGGTACAATGAGCAGTTCTTC. This translates into CASSVGARYNEQFF.

The chain couples TRBV6-4 to TRBJ2-7; TRBD1 is a possible D gene (7 bases). V lost 4 bases and J 6 bases, leaving 13 bases between the germline ends. Per the germline V gene, CDR1 is MRHNA and CDR2 is SNTAGT. This CDR3 is 13 amino acids long. DNA for the CDR3: TGTGCCAGCAGTGTAGCGCAGGGGGGCGAGCAGTACTTC. Translating gives CASSVAQGGEQYF.

J is TRBJ1-2 and V is TRBV25-1; tentative D call: TRBD1 (6 bases). This CDR3 is built from 14 residues. V lost 4 bases to trimming and J lost 3 bases, with 12 bases between them. Germline lookup yields CDR1 MGHDK and CDR2 SYGVNS. The DNA for the CDR3 is TGTGCCAGCAGTGCCGCCCGGACAGACTATGGCTACACCTTC. Translation: CASSAARTDYGYTF.

The V gene is TRBV29-1, the J gene TRBJ2-3, with D tentatively TRBD2 (6 bases). The germline gives CDR1 SQVTM, CDR2 ANQGSEA. This CDR3 region has 14 residues. V was pared by 4 bases and J by 0 bases, with 11 bases between. The CDR3 loop is CSVGLRGSTDTQYF. Here the CDR3 DNA reads TGCAGCGTTGGTTTGCGGGGCAGCACAGATACGCAGTATTTT.

The V and J genes are TRBV4-1 and TRBJ2-2; TRBD1 is a possible D gene (6 bases). V was trimmed by 1 base and J by 2 bases, leaving 8 bases between them. This CDR3 spans 15 amino acids. Germline V lookup: CDR1 MGHRA, CDR2 YSYEKL. The CDR3 loop is CASSQVGTNTGELFF. As DNA, the CDR3 is TGCGCCAGCAGCCAAGTGGGGACAAACACCGGGGAGCTGTTTTTT.

CDR3 bases: TGCGCCAGCAGCCTGAAGTCTGGTAATGAGCAGTTCTTC. Its translation is CASSLKSGNEQFF. The chain links TRBV4-1 to TRBJ2-1; D remains unclear. Trimming pared 4 bases from V and 7 bases from J, leaving 11 bases between. The CDR3 runs 13 residues. CDR1 MGHRA and CDR2 YSYEKL come from the germline V gene.

The chain is built from TRBV29-1 and TRBJ2-3, with 7 bases matching TRBD1. Per the germline V gene, CDR1 is SQVTM and CDR2 is ANQGSEA. CDR3 length: 12 amino acids. V dropped 3 bases and J dropped 10; count of bases not matched to a gene: 7. Here the CDR3 DNA reads TGCAGCGTTGATTATCGGGACAGCCCGCAGTATTTT. Amino acids: CSVDYRDSPQYF.

The rearrangement links TRBV7-9 to TRBJ2-5, with no clear D. In germline, CDR1 is SEHNR, CDR2 FQNEAQ (reference sequence). The CDR3 length is 15 residues. V dropped 3 bases and J dropped 5 bases, with 16 bases sitting between them. CDR3 region: CASSFGSGPGETQYF. Here the CDR3 DNA reads TGTGCCAGCAGCTTCGGGTCCGGGCCAGGCGAGACCCAGTACTTC.

V gene TRBV24-1 combines with J gene TRBJ2-1; TRBD2 aligns across 7 bases. V lost 1 base, J lost 12 bases, and 8 bases stayed unmatched. The CDR3 is made up of 14 amino acids. Per the germline V gene, CDR1 is KGHDR and CDR2 is SFDVKD. The CDR3 DNA follows: TGTGCCACCAGTGATTTCTTAGGGGACTACGGGCAGTTCTTC. Protein: CATSDFLGDYGQFF.

The chain employs TRBV5-6 and TRBJ2-3; D is unresolved. V was trimmed by 4 bases and J by 4 bases, leaving 10 bases between them. This CDR3 comprises 13 residues. CDR1 and CDR2 (germline): SGHDT, YYEEEE. Here the CDR3 DNA reads TGTGCCAGCAGCGACCCTAGGGCAGATACGCAGTATTTT. Its translation is CASSDPRADTQYF.